Following are 18 T cell receptor beta chains from one sample sequenced in a study of blood T cell repertoires in COVID-19. TCRdb's copy holds only in-frame clones and misses some; the assay was immunoSEQ multiplex PCR. Of around 300,000 clones in the sample, about nine tenths were seen once. Sequencing was done on a sample of PBMCs or T cells enriched from blood (not recorded which). Source of these receptors: a woman aged 60-75 years who had recovered from COVID-19.

V gene TRBV12-3 or TRBV12-4 combines with J gene TRBJ1-6, with D unresolved. The ends were cut back, 3 bases at V and 9 bases at J, with 6 bases in the middle. The CDR3 loop spans 12 amino acids. CDR3 DNA: TGTGCCAGCAGTTTTTCCGGTTCACCCCTCCACTTT. This gives the protein CASSFSGSPLHF.

The rearrangement joins TRBV5-1 to TRBJ1-1, with D possibly TRBD1 on 6 matching bases. Trimming took off 2 bases at V and 3 bases at J, with 11 bases between the two ends. The CDR3 length is 14 residues. Germline V gives CDR1 SGHRS, CDR2 YFSETQ. CDR3 sequence (DNA): TGCGCCAGCAGCTTAAACAGGGCGGACACTGAAGCTTTCTTT. Its protein is CASSLNRADTEAFF.

The genes are TRBV14 and TRBJ2-1; the match to TRBD2 covers 7 bases. Germline assignment: CDR1 SGHDN and CDR2 FVKESK. J lost 9 bases, V lost 0 bases, and 5 bases had no gene match. The CDR3 consists of 14 residues. The CDR3 spells CASSQEGGGFEQFF. CDR3 DNA sequence: TGTGCCAGCAGCCAAGAGGGCGGGGGATTTGAGCAGTTCTTC.

This sequence joins TRBV3-1 (or the pseudogene TRBV3-2) and TRBJ1-2; D might be TRBD1 (5 bases). There are 16 residues in the CDR3. The V gene's germline CDR1 is LGHDT and CDR2 YNNKEL (reference sequence). V was shortened by 0 bases and J by 4 bases, with 15 bases between the two germline ends. CDR3: CASSQDIIQGIYGYTF. Here the CDR3 DNA reads TGTGCCAGCAGCCAAGATATTATCCAGGGAATCTATGGCTACACCTTC.

V is TRBV3-1 (or the pseudogene TRBV3-2) and J is TRBJ1-3; D is unclear. Trimming stripped 3 bases from V and 0 bases from J, with 12 bases between. Germline V gene sequence: CDR1 LGHDT, CDR2 YNNKEL (reference sequence). The CDR3 is 16 amino acids. As DNA, the CDR3 is TGTGCCAGCAGCCAGAGTCAGGTTAGCTCTGGAAACACCATATATTTT. Protein product: CASSQSQVSSGNTIYF.

This chain joins TRBV19 and TRBJ1-3; a weak D match, TRBD1 (6 bases). The CDR3 covers 16 residues. The germline gives CDR1 LNHDA, CDR2 SQIVND (reference sequence). The V and J ends lost 5 bases and 4 bases respectively, with 18 bases between them. Here the CDR3 DNA reads TGTGCCAGTAGTTCATCCTCACAGGGAGACGGAAACACCATATATTTT. It specifies CASSSSSQGDGNTIYF.

This clone has only a few counts. The chain uses TRBV11-3 and TRBJ2-7, with D possibly being TRBD2 (5 bases). Looked up from germline, CDR1 is SGHNT and CDR2 is YENEEA. V was shortened by 5 bases and J by 3 bases, with 11 bases between the two germline ends. This CDR3 is built from 13 residues. The CDR3 DNA reads as TGTGCCAGCAGCAAACTAGATATCTACGAGCAGTACTTC. It yields the protein CASSKLDIYEQYF.

J is TRBJ2-7 and V is TRBV7-9, with 8 bases aligning to TRBD2. Germline-derived CDR1 and CDR2 are SEHNR and FQNEAQ (reference sequence). The V segment lost 5 bases and the J segment 0 bases; nucleotides outside the gene matches: 6. The CDR3 has 15 amino acids. CDR3 in DNA: TGTGCCAGCAGCCCCGGGGCGGGGGGCTCCTACGAGCAGTACTTC. The encoded protein is CASSPGAGGSYEQYF.

The chain combines TRBV29-1 with TRBJ2-1, with 9 bases fitting TRBD2. Germline V gene sequence: CDR1 SQVTM, CDR2 ANQGSEA. V lost 7 bases to trimming and J lost 5 bases; unmatched junction nucleotides: 9. This CDR3 comprises 14 residues. Here the CDR3 DNA reads TGCAGCGCCGTTGGACTAGCGAGTAACAATGAGCAGTTCTTC. Translating it yields CSAVGLASNNEQFF.

The gene calls are TRBV5-1 and TRBJ2-1, with 8 bases identical to TRBD2. The V gene end was trimmed by 1 base and the J gene end by 9 bases; junction bases not matched to a gene: 6. Germline CDR1 is SGHRS and CDR2 is YFSETQ. The CDR3 has 14 residues. CDR3 residues: CASSLNSGTGEQFF. CDR3 nucleotides: TGCGCCAGCAGCTTGAATAGCGGGACGGGTGAGCAGTTCTTC. Combining the CDR3 with reference TRBV5-1 and TRBJ2-1 gives the whole variable domain KAGVTQTPRYLIKTRGQQVTLSCSPISGHRSVSWYQQTPGQGLQFLFEYFSETQRNKGNFPGRFSGRQFSNSRSEMNVSTLELGDSALYLCASSLNSGTGEQFFGPGTRLTVL.

The CDR3 bases are TGTGCCAGCAGTTTAGAAGGGGACTATACCTACGAGCAGTACTTC. Its translation is CASSLEGDYTYEQYF. J is TRBJ2-7 and V is TRBV28, with TRBD2 matching over 7 bases. The germline V gene encodes CDR1 MDHEN and CDR2 SYDVKM. The CDR3 sequence is 15 residues long. Germline trimming cut 2 bases from V and 2 bases from J; bases unmatched to any gene: 6.

J is TRBJ1-3 and V is TRBV5-4; TRBD1 aligns across 7 bases. With V trimmed by 2 bases and J by 0 bases, 2 bases remained unmatched. Germline V gene data show CDR1 as SGHNT and CDR2 as YYREEE (reference sequence). There are 15 residues in the CDR3. The CDR3 coding sequence is TGTGCCAGCAGCTTTGACAGGGACTCTGGAAACACCATATATTTT. It translates to CASSFDRDSGNTIYF.

This clone was counted a single time. This chain links TRBV27 with TRBJ2-3; no firm D call. CDR1 MNHEY and CDR2 SMNVEV come from the germline V gene (reference sequence). The length of the CDR3 is 16 residues. V shed 5 bases and J shed 1 base, with 16 bases lying between them. The DNA of the CDR3 is TGTGCCAGCAGTCCCGGAAGCGCAACGGGCACAGATACGCAGTATTTT. Residues: CASSPGSATGTDTQYF.

The chain carries TRBV29-1 and TRBJ2-5; a weak D match, TRBD1 (6 bases). V lost 0 bases to trimming and J lost 1 base, with 12 bases between them. The germline gives CDR1 SQVTM, CDR2 ANQGSEA. The CDR3 totals 15 residues. The CDR3 loop is CSVEDRGGIQETQYF. The DNA of the CDR3 is TGCAGCGTTGAAGATCGAGGGGGTATCCAAGAGACCCAGTACTTC.

This chain uses TRBV5-1 with TRBJ1-2; D uncertain. V lost 4 bases, J lost 3 bases, and 16 bases lay in between. There are 15 residues in the CDR3. From germline, CDR1 is SGHRS and CDR2 YFSETQ. The chain's CDR3 is CASSAGSLAYYGYTF. CDR3 in DNA: TGCGCCAGCAGCGCGGGGTCGCTCGCCTACTATGGCTACACCTTC.

V is TRBV11-2 and J is TRBJ1-5; D not resolved. CDR1 is SGHAT, CDR2 FQNNGV, per germline. The ends were cut back, 2 bases at V and 9 bases at J, with 5 bases in the middle. The CDR3 is 11 residues long. The CDR3 region has the DNA TGTGCCAGCAGCTTATTTCGGCCCCAGCATTTT. It codes for CASSLFRPQHF.

The chain joins TRBV5-1 to TRBJ2-2, with D unclear. Per the germline V gene, CDR1 is SGHRS and CDR2 is YFSETQ. V was clipped by 3 bases and J by 6 bases, with 9 bases between them. The CDR3 spans 13 residues. CDR3 amino acids: CASSSDGAGELFF. CDR3 bases: TGCGCCAGCAGCTCCGACGGAGCCGGGGAGCTGTTTTTT.

The V and J genes are TRBV28 and TRBJ1-1, with 10 bases identical to TRBD1. The junction had 7 bases not matched to a gene; V was cut back by 4 bases and J by 5 bases. The germline CDR1 and CDR2 sequences are MDHEN and SYDVKM. CDR3 length: 15 residues. CDR3 sequence reads: CASSSAGQGLTEAFF. In nucleotides, the CDR3 is TGTGCCAGCAGTTCCGCGGGACAGGGGTTGACTGAAGCTTTCTTT.